Listed here are 22 T cell receptor beta chains from one sample, sequenced in a study of shared T cell receptors in the human thymus. The method was immunoSEQ multiplex PCR; TCRdb's version includes in-frame clones alone and lacks a portion of them. The sample shows more than 550,000 clones, 70% to 90% of them seen only once. These sequences were also reported in another study, on human thymus T cells.

The sequenced sample consisted of thymocytes. These receptors were obtained from a girl under three years old with a congenital heart defect.

V gene TRBV9 combines with J gene TRBJ2-1; 15 nucleotides match TRBD2. CDR1 and CDR2 from the germline V gene are SGDLS and YYNGEE. This CDR3 region has 20 residues. The V segment lost 4 bases and the J segment 0 bases; nucleotides outside the gene matches: 11. The CDR3 bases are TGTGCCAGCAGCCATGGACTAGCGGGGGGGCCACGGAGCTCCTACAATGAGCAGTTCTTC. It encodes CASSHGLAGGPRSSYNEQFF.

The rearrangement joins TRBV7-2 to TRBJ2-5, with 9 nucleotides matching TRBD2. Germline CDR1 is SGHTA and CDR2 is FQGNSA. V lost 1 base and J lost 3; bases outside the gene matches: 12. This CDR3 has 18 amino acids. CDR3 in amino acids: CASSLDFRRGGGEETQYF. The CDR3 DNA sequence: TGTGCCAGCAGCTTAGATTTCAGGCGGGGGGGCGGGGAAGAGACCCAGTACTTC.

The CDR3 region has the DNA TGTGCCAGCACGTTGGAGGCGAAAGCCTACGAGCAGTACTTC. This translates into CASTLEAKAYEQYF. The chain combines TRBV28 with TRBJ2-5; a weak D match, TRBD2 (5 bases). The DNA end favors TRBJ2-7, so the J call may be wrong. This CDR3 has 14 residues. CDR1 is MDHEN, CDR2 SYDVKM, per germline.

This chain uses TRBV18 with TRBJ1-1, with 8 bases lining up with TRBD1. V lost 3 bases and J lost 4; bases outside the gene matches: 1. This CDR3 has 13 residues. Per the germline V gene, CDR1 is KGHSH and CDR2 is LQKENI. The CDR3 here is CASSPDRATEAFF. The CDR3 coding sequence is TGTGCCAGCTCACCGGACAGGGCCACTGAAGCTTTCTTT.

The chain joins TRBV19 to TRBJ2-3, with D possibly TRBD1 on 6 matching bases. V lost 2 bases and J lost 0, with 24 bases in between. The CDR3 totals 20 residues. Germline assignment: CDR1 LNHDA and CDR2 SQIVND (reference sequence). The CDR3 coding sequence is TGTGCCAGTAGTATATCCCGGACAGTCTACAAACCTTTTAGCACAGATACGCAGTATTTT. It is translated as CASSISRTVYKPFSTDTQYF.

V is TRBV7-8 and J is TRBJ2-1; tentatively, D is TRBD1 (5 bases). CDR3 length: 17 amino acids. The germline V and J ends were trimmed by 0 bases and 0 bases, with 12 bases remaining between them. Germline-derived CDR1 and CDR2 are SGHVS and FQNEAQ. CDR3 amino acids: CASSLADSTASYNEQFF. CDR3 bases: TGTGCCAGCAGCTTAGCGGATTCGACAGCCTCCTACAATGAGCAGTTCTTC. The full variable domain, with the rest looked up from reference TRBV7-8 and TRBJ2-1, is GAGVSQSPRYKVAKRGQDVALRCDPISGHVSLFWYQQALGQGPEFLTYFQNEAQLDKSGLPSDRFFAERPEGSVSTLKIQRTQQEDSAVYLCASSLADSTASYNEQFFGPGTRLTVL.

V and J are TRBV6-4 and TRBJ1-1; TRBD1 is a possible D gene (5 bases). Germline V CDR1 and CDR2: MRHNA, SNTAGT. CDR3 length: 17 residues. V dropped 0 bases and J dropped 7 bases, with 21 bases sitting between them. The CDR3 bases are TGTGCCAGCAGTGACTCGGCCAGGGAGGGGAAAAAGGGTGAAGCTTTCTTT. Its translation is CASSDSAREGKKGEAFF.

V usage is TRBV4-1 and J usage is TRBJ1-4; 10 nucleotides agree with TRBD1. The ends lost 4 bases at V and 7 bases at J; junction bases unmatched: 6. Germline V gives CDR1 MGHRA, CDR2 YSYEKL. CDR3 length: 15 residues. In DNA form, the CDR3 reads TGCGCCAGCAGCCTACGGACAGGGGGTTCTGAAAAACTGTTTTTT. Residues: CASSLRTGGSEKLFF.

This CDR3 is CASSQERKKEDPYNEQFF. The CDR3 DNA follows: TGTGCCAGCAGCCAAGAACGCAAGAAGGAGGACCCGTACAATGAGCAGTTCTTC. This rearrangement joins TRBV7-8 to TRBJ2-1; D is perhaps TRBD2 (5 bases). Germline loops: CDR1 SGHVS, CDR2 FQNEAQ. The CDR3 loop spans 18 amino acids. V was pared by 5 bases and J by 4 bases, with 24 bases between.

This sequence joins TRBV7-8 and TRBJ2-7; 15 bases are a match to TRBD2. With 5 bases clipped from V and 2 bases from J, the junction kept 13 bases outside the gene matches. This CDR3 spans 19 amino acids. Germline V lookup: CDR1 SGHVS, CDR2 FQNEAQ. The CDR3 here is CASSRSLGLAGGRAYEQYF. The CDR3 coding sequence is TGTGCCAGCAGCCGATCGTTGGGACTAGCGGGGGGAAGGGCCTACGAGCAGTACTTC.

The rearrangement links TRBV10-3 to TRBJ1-3; D perhaps matches TRBD1 (5 bases). V was clipped by 10 bases and J by 0 bases, with 28 bases between them. Germline V gives CDR1 ENHRY, CDR2 SYGVKD. The CDR3 contains 19 residues. The CDR3 protein is CATMGRTSKGSLSGNTIYF. The CDR3 DNA reads TGTGCCACCATGGGAAGGACAAGCAAAGGTTCCCTCTCTGGAAACACCATATATTTT.

This clone is a singleton in its sample. The chain joins TRBV6-6 to TRBJ2-7, with D maybe TRBD1 (7 bases). Trimming pared 6 bases from V and 0 bases from J, leaving 18 bases between. The CDR3 consists of 16 residues. Germline loops: CDR1 MNHNY, CDR2 SVGAGI (reference sequence). CDR3 amino acids: CASSYTGDRTSYEQYF. The DNA for the CDR3 is TGTGCCAGCAGCTATACGGGGGACAGAACCTCCTACGAGCAGTACTTC.

This clone was recorded a few times. V is TRBV5-5 and J is TRBJ1-1, with D unresolved. The CDR3 has 13 residues. Trimming stripped 0 bases from V and 6 bases from J, with 9 bases between. CDR1 SGHKS and CDR2 YYEKEE come from the germline V gene (reference sequence). CDR3 residues: CASSLESGPEAFF. The CDR3 region has the DNA TGTGCCAGCAGCTTGGAGTCAGGCCCTGAAGCTTTCTTT.

The chain employs TRBV19 and TRBJ1-2; possible D gene TRBD1, 5 bases. The length of the CDR3 is 14 residues. Germline V CDR1 and CDR2: LNHDA, SQIVND (reference sequence). Trimming took 4 bases from V and 6 from J, leaving 15 bases between them. CDR3 nucleotide sequence: TGTGCCAGTAGTAGGGACTCCGCAGGCGATGGCTACACCTTC. Its protein is CASSRDSAGDGYTF.

V is TRBV28 and J is TRBJ1-1; tentative D call: TRBD1 (6 bases). There are 15 residues in the CDR3. Germline CDR1 MDHEN, CDR2 SYDVKM. Trimming stripped 10 bases from V and 6 bases from J, with 24 bases between. The CDR3: CATATGGRGRSEAFF. The CDR3, as DNA: TGTGCCACCGCCACGGGGGGGCGCGGTAGGTCTGAAGCTTTCTTT.

The genes are TRBV7-9 and TRBJ1-2; no definite D call. Germline assignment: CDR1 SEHNR and CDR2 FQNEAQ (reference sequence). Between the trimmed V and J ends, which lost 10 bases and 3 bases, there was a span of 18 bases. CDR3 length equals 14 residues. The CDR3 nucleotides read TGTGCCACCCGTCCTAGAGCAGAAGACTATGGCTACACCTTC. It is translated as CATRPRAEDYGYTF.

This sequence joins TRBV6-1 and TRBJ2-7, with D possibly matching TRBD2 (6 bases). This CDR3 is 18 amino acids long. The germline CDR1 and CDR2 sequences are MNHNS and SASEGT. Trimming left V 1 base short and J 3 bases short, with 22 bases between. For the CDR3, the DNA is TGTGCCAGCAGTGAAGTTTATCTTACGTATTCGGGACTCTACGAGCAGTACTTC. This codes for CASSEVYLTYSGLYEQYF.

This clone was recorded once. The V gene is TRBV28, the J gene TRBJ1-1; no clear D. CDR1 MDHEN and CDR2 SYDVKM come from the germline V gene. The CDR3 length is 12 residues. The germline V and J ends were trimmed by 6 bases and 5 bases, with 10 bases remaining between them. The CDR3 loop reads CASSPAGTEAFF. CDR3 bases: TGTGCCAGCAGCCCTGCGGGGACTGAAGCTTTCTTT.

V usage is TRBV18 and J usage is TRBJ2-2, with TRBD2 matching 8 bases. Germline assignment: CDR1 KGHSH and CDR2 LQKENI. The CDR3 is 19 residues long. J lost 4 bases, V lost 4 bases, and 17 bases had no gene match. The CDR3 protein is CASSLPPLTGGPSTGELFF. The DNA for the CDR3 is TGTGCCAGCTCACTCCCCCCTTTAACGGGGGGGCCGAGCACCGGGGAGCTGTTTTTT.

The chain couples TRBV4-1 to TRBJ2-1; D is perhaps TRBD2 (5 bases). V lost 4 bases and J lost 1, with 14 bases in between. The germline gives CDR1 MGHRA, CDR2 YSYEKL. This CDR3 is built from 16 residues. This chain's CDR3 is CASSRDGRGSYNEQFF. CDR3 bases: TGCGCCAGCAGCCGGGATGGACGAGGGTCCTACAATGAGCAGTTCTTC.

This chain links TRBV11-2 with TRBJ1-1, with 8 bases lining up with TRBD1. CDR3 length: 16 amino acids. Germline CDR1 reads SGHAT; CDR2 reads FQNNGV. V lost 5 bases to trimming and J lost 1 base; unmatched junction nucleotides: 9. CDR3 coding DNA: TGTGCCAGCAGCCAACTAACAGGGGGGCCGAACACTGAAGCTTTCTTT. The encoded protein is CASSQLTGGPNTEAFF.

J is TRBJ1-1 and V is TRBV28; TRBD1 agrees at 9 bases. The germline V gene has CDR1 MDHEN and CDR2 SYDVKM. The CDR3 totals 14 residues. V gave up 5 bases and J gave up 6 bases; unmatched junction bases: 7. The CDR3 DNA reads TGTGCCAGCAGTAAACAGGGGGCTCGTGCTGAAGCTTTCTTT. Its protein is CASSKQGARAEAFF.